This T cell receptor beta chain was obtained from a study of T cell clonality in common variable immunodeficiency. Study outcomes and limitations: CVID patient heterogeneity limited repertoire-clinical complication correlations. CVID subjects had higher TCRbeta clonality than healthy controls, most marked in about a third.

This clone has ten or more counts. Its antigen is not identified. The read stops 3 residues short of the end of the CDR3; the missing end is completed from the germline J gene. The protocol was immunoSEQ multiplex PCR, while the TCRdb copy is restricted to in-frame clones and leaves out a portion. Listed for the sample are some 50,000 clones, none seen a single time. Germline V gives CDR1 LNHDA, CDR2 SQIVND (reference sequence). This CDR3 contains 13 residues. V lost 7 bases and J 0 bases, leaving 10 bases between the germline ends. Sequencing input: peripheral blood mononuclear cells. This receptor was obtained from a person between 18 and 75 years old in good health. The genes are TRBV19 and TRBJ2-7; D remains ambiguous. The CDR3 reads CASTGRSSYEQYF. CDR3 DNA, as far as it was read: TGTGCCAGTACTGGCAGGAGCTCCTACGAG.